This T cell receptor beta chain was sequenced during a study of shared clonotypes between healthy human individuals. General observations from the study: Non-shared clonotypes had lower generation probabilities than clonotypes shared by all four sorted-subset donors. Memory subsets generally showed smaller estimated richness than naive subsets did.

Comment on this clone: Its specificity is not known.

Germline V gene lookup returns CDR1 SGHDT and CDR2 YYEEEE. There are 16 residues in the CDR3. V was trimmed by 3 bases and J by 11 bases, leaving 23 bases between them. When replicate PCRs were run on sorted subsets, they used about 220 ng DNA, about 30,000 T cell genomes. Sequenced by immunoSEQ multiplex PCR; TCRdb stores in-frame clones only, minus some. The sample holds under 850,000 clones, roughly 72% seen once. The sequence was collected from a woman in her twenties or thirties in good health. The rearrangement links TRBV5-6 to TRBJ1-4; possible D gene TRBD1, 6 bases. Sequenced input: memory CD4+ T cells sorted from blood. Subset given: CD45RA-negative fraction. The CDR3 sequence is CASSSVTRQALGKLFF. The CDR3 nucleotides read TGTGCCAGCAGCTCCGTAACTCGACAGGCTTTGGGGAAACTGTTTTTT.